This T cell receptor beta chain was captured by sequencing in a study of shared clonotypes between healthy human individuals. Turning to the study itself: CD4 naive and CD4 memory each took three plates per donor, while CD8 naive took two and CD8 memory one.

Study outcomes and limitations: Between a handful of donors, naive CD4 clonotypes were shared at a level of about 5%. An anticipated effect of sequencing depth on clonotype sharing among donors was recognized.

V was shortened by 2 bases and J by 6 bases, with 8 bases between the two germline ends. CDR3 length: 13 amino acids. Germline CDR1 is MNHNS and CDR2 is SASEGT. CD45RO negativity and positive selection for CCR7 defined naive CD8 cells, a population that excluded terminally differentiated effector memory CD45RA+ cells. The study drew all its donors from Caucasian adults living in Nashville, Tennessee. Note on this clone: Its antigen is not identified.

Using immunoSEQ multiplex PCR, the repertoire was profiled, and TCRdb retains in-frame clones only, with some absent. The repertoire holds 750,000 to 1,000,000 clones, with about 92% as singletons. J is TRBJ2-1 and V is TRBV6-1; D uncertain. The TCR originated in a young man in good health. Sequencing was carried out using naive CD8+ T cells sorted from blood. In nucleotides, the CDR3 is TGTGCCAGCAGTGAAATTACTCTCAATGAGCAGTTCTTC. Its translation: CASSEITLNEQFF.